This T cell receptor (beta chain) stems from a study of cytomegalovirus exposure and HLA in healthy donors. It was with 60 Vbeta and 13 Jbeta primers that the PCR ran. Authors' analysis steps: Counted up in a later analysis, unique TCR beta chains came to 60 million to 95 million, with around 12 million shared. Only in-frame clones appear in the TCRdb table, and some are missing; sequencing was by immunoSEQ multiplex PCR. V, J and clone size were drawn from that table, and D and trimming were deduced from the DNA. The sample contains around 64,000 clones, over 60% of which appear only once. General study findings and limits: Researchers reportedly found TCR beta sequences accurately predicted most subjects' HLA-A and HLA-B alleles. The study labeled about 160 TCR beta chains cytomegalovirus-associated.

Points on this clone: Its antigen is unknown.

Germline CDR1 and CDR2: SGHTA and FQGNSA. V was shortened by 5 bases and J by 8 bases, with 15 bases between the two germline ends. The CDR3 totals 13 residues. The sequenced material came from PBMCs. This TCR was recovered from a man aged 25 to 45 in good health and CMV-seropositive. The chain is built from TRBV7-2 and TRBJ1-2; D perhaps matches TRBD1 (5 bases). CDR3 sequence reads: CASSPGHIRGYTF. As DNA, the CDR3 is TGTGCCAGCAGCCCCGGACATATCCGGGGCTACACCTTC.